This T cell receptor (beta chain) came from a study of OX40 agonist ivuxolimab in advanced cancers. Study-wide points: At doses 0.1 to 3.0 mg/kg, CD4+ and CD8+ clones expanded.

The junction had 11 bases not matched to a gene; V was cut back by 7 bases and J by 5 bases. The CDR3 runs to 16 residues. The germline V gene encodes CDR1 MNHNY and CDR2 SVGAGI (reference sequence). Of note for this clone: Its antigen is not identified.

The data were produced by immunoSEQ multiplex PCR, yet TCRdb's version contains in-frame clones alone and is incomplete. The table lists 55,000 or so clones, roughly 90% of them singletons. Sequenced material: CD4+ or CD8+ T cells sorted from blood, taken in a trial of the OX40 agonist ivuxolimab. The rearrangement uses TRBV6-6 and TRBJ1-6; TRBD1 matches at 7 bases. The source of this sequence is an adult with an advanced solid tumor such as melanoma, head and neck, liver or kidney cancer. The CDR3 reads CASTKPGTVNNSPLHF. CDR3 DNA: TGTGCCAGCACCAAACCGGGGACAGTCAATAATTCACCCCTCCACTTT.